One and the same sample provided the 32 T cell receptor beta chains below, sequenced in a study of cytomegalovirus exposure and HLA in healthy donors. Assay: immunoSEQ multiplex PCR; the TCRdb copy retains only in-frame clones and omits some. The sample lists about 110,000 clones, roughly 95% occurring once. The sample consisted of PBMCs. The origin of the receptors is a woman aged 18-35 years in good health and CMV-seronegative.

For the CDR3, the DNA is TGTGCCAGCAGCCCGGGACAGGGTCATCACTATGGCGGCTACACCTTC. Its translation is CASSPGQGHHYGGYTF. This chain uses TRBV28 with TRBJ1-2; 9 bases are shared with TRBD1. The trim removed 6 bases at V and 8 bases at J, leaving 16 bases unmatched. The germline V gene has CDR1 MDHEN and CDR2 SYDVKM. The CDR3 is made up of 16 amino acids.

The V and J genes are TRBV30 and TRBJ2-7, with TRBD1 matching over 7 bases. Losses at the gene ends were 4 bases for V and 3 bases for J; bases not matched to a gene: 3. Germline V lookup: CDR1 GTSNPN, CDR2 SVGIG (reference sequence). CDR3 length: 12 amino acids. The chain's CDR3 is CAWTRTGYEQYF. The CDR3 DNA is TGTGCCTGGACCCGGACAGGCTACGAGCAGTACTTC.

The sample holds one count of this clone. J is TRBJ2-1 and V is TRBV5-6; 10 bases align to TRBD1. V dropped 4 bases and J dropped 2; count of bases not matched to a gene: 3. The germline V gene has CDR1 SGHDT and CDR2 YYEEEE. This CDR3 is built from 15 residues. Here the CDR3 DNA reads TGTGCCAGCAGCGCCGGGACAGGGGCCTACAATGAGCAGTTCTTC. Translating it yields CASSAGTGAYNEQFF.

This clone appeared a single time. CDR3 in amino acids: CASSATGNYGYTF. The CDR3, as DNA: TGCGCCAGCAGCGCCACAGGGAACTATGGCTACACCTTC. The chain joins TRBV5-1 to TRBJ1-2; perhaps TRBD1 as D (6 bases). Germline CDR1 SGHRS, CDR2 YFSETQ. There are 13 residues in the CDR3. V was shortened by 4 bases and J by 2 bases, with 9 bases between the two germline ends.

This clone was counted once. The V gene is TRBV2, the J gene TRBJ2-5, with a weak D call TRBD2 (5 bases). V dropped 2 bases and J dropped 1 base, with 14 bases sitting between them. The germline CDR1 and CDR2 sequences are SNHLY and FYNNEI. This CDR3 has 16 amino acids. The DNA of the CDR3 is TGTGCCAGCAGTGAATCGAGGGATGTGGTCCAAGAGACCCAGTACTTC. It codes for CASSESRDVVQETQYF.

V is TRBV19 and J is TRBJ2-5; D is ambiguous. This CDR3 comprises 12 residues. The germline V gene encodes CDR1 LNHDA and CDR2 SQIVND (reference sequence). V was clipped by 8 bases and J by 2 bases, with 9 bases between them. DNA for the CDR3: TGTGCCAGTCGTTTTGTTCAAGAGACCCAGTACTTC. Translating it yields CASRFVQETQYF.

This clone was recorded only once. The CDR3 bases are TGTGCCAGCACGCGGGGGGAGTGGGCAAATCAGCCCCAGCATTTT. Protein: CASTRGEWANQPQHF. V usage is TRBV19 and J usage is TRBJ1-5; D is possibly TRBD1 (5 bases). Germline lookup yields CDR1 LNHDA and CDR2 SQIVND (reference sequence). V was shortened by 9 bases and J by 4 bases, with 19 bases between the two germline ends. The CDR3 has 15 amino acids.

The chain links TRBV4-3 to TRBJ2-7, with D possibly TRBD1 on 6 matching bases. V lost 0 bases to trimming and J lost 4 bases, with 22 bases between them. The CDR3 length is 18 residues. Germline values: CDR1 LGHNA, CDR2 YSLEER. CDR3 protein: CASSQEGWVQGSVYEQYF. Written as DNA, the CDR3 is TGCGCCAGCAGCCAAGAAGGCTGGGTCCAGGGGTCCGTATACGAGCAGTACTTC.

The DNA of the CDR3 is TGTGCCAGCAGTTTTATGGACATGCGACAAGAGACCCAGTACTTC. Its protein is CASSFMDMRQETQYF. V gene TRBV28 combines with J gene TRBJ2-5, with a possible D match to TRBD1 (5 bases). V lost 3 bases and J 2 bases, leaving 13 bases between the germline ends. From germline, CDR1 is MDHEN and CDR2 SYDVKM. This CDR3 has 15 residues.

The chain combines TRBV11-3 with TRBJ2-3; D call uncertain. V gave up 0 bases and J gave up 6 bases, with 7 bases separating them. The CDR3 length is 13 residues. Per germline, CDR1 SGHNT and CDR2 YENEEA. Written as DNA, the CDR3 is TGTGCCAGCAGCTTAGACCCCGTGGATACGCAGTATTTT. It specifies CASSLDPVDTQYF.

This sequence joins TRBV4-2 and TRBJ2-3, with TRBD2 matching over 10 bases. The CDR3 sequence is 15 residues long. Germline V gene lookup returns CDR1 LGHNA and CDR2 YNFKEQ. The trim removed 2 bases at V and 2 bases at J, leaving 1 base unmatched. CDR3 sequence reads: CASSQLAGDTDTQYF. The CDR3 DNA is TGTGCCAGCAGCCAACTAGCGGGAGACACAGATACGCAGTATTTT.

This clone was picked up a small number of times. This rearrangement joins TRBV6-5 to TRBJ1-2; no clear D gene. Germline V gene sequence: CDR1 MNHEY, CDR2 SVGAGI. V was clipped by 0 bases and J by 4 bases, with 12 bases between them. There are 15 residues in the CDR3. CDR3 coding DNA: TGTGCCAGCAGTTACTCGGCGGCAGTGCCCTATGGCTACACCTTC. It translates to CASSYSAAVPYGYTF.

The CDR3 DNA reads TGTGCCAGCAGCATCCGCTTGACTAGCGACGAGACCCAGTACTTC. Protein product: CASSIRLTSDETQYF. The rearrangement links TRBV7-2 to TRBJ2-5, with 8 positions matching TRBD2. Germline V gene data show CDR1 as SGHTA and CDR2 as FQGNSA. The ends lost 5 bases at V and 5 bases at J; junction bases unmatched: 10. The CDR3 has 15 residues. Combining the CDR3 with reference TRBV7-2 and TRBJ2-5 gives the whole variable domain GAGVSQSPSNKVTEKGKDVELRCDPISGHTALYWYRQSLGQGLEFLIYFQGNSAPDKSGLPSDRFSAERTGGSVSTLTIQRTQQEDSAVYLCASSIRLTSDETQYFGPGTRLLVL.

The CDR3 coding sequence is TGTGCCAGCAATCTATTTTACCGTACCGGGACAGGGGACCACGAGCAGTACTTC. Protein sequence: CASNLFYRTGTGDHEQYF. The rearrangement joins TRBV7-4 to TRBJ2-7; 10 bases agree with TRBD1. Germline V gene lookup returns CDR1 SGHVT and CDR2 SQSDAQ. The CDR3 runs 18 residues. The trim removed 7 bases at V and 5 bases at J, leaving 20 bases unmatched.

The V call is TRBV15, the J call TRBJ2-3, with TRBD2 identical over 12 bases. This CDR3 comprises 19 residues. V lost 6 bases, J lost 2 bases, and 15 bases stayed unmatched. Per the germline V gene, CDR1 is LNHNV and CDR2 is YYDKDF (reference sequence). The DNA for the CDR3 is TGTGCCACCAGAAGACCGGGACTAGCGGGTGGAGTAAACACAGATACGCAGTATTTT. It encodes CATRRPGLAGGVNTDTQYF.

This chain uses TRBV7-9 with TRBJ2-5; 8 nucleotides line up with TRBD2. The CDR3 is made up of 17 amino acids. CDR1 SEHNR and CDR2 FQNEAQ come from the germline V gene (reference sequence). Losses at the gene ends were 5 bases for V and 5 bases for J; bases not matched to a gene: 16. CDR3: CASSPPWGAGVDETQYF. The CDR3 bases are TGTGCCAGCAGCCCCCCCTGGGGAGCGGGGGTTGATGAGACCCAGTACTTC.

The CDR3 region is CASSREREQPQHF. The CDR3 coding sequence is TGTGCCAGCAGTCGCGAAAGGGAGCAGCCCCAGCATTTT. This chain links TRBV2 with TRBJ1-5; D ambiguous. Germline V gene sequence: CDR1 SNHLY, CDR2 FYNNEI. CDR3 size: 13 residues. Deletions cut 5 bases from V and 7 bases from J, with 12 bases between.

V usage is TRBV6-6 and J usage is TRBJ2-3, with a possible D match to TRBD2 (5 bases). The CDR3 has 15 amino acids. Trimming shortened V by 5 bases and J by 2 bases, and 14 bases separated the two germline ends. The germline gives CDR1 MNHNY, CDR2 SVGAGI (reference sequence). CDR3 in amino acids: CASSRGSFSTDTQYF. CDR3 in DNA: TGTGCCAGCAGTCGCGGGTCCTTTTCCACAGATACGCAGTATTTT.

The chain combines TRBV10-3 with TRBJ2-7, with D possibly being TRBD1 (6 bases). Germline values: CDR1 ENHRY, CDR2 SYGVKD. V was trimmed by 0 bases and J by 3 bases, leaving 6 bases between them. This CDR3 comprises 13 residues. The CDR3 DNA sequence: TGTGCCATCAGTGAGTCAGGGGGCTACGAGCAGTACTTC. The encoded protein is CAISESGGYEQYF.

V and J are TRBV20-1 and TRBJ1-1; unclear D gene. The CDR3 covers 11 residues. Per germline, CDR1 DFQATT and CDR2 SNEGSKA (reference sequence). V dropped 4 bases and J dropped 5 bases, with 8 bases sitting between them. DNA for the CDR3: TGCAGTGCTAATGCCCGGACTGAAGCTTTCTTT. Its protein is CSANARTEAFF.

This chain connects TRBV4-2 to TRBJ1-3; TRBD1 might be the D (5 bases). Per the germline V gene, CDR1 is LGHNA and CDR2 is YNFKEQ. V was pared by 1 base and J by 3 bases, with 16 bases between. CDR3 size: 17 residues. CDR3 sequence (DNA): TGTGCCAGCAGCCAAGGACGTCAGGGTCGTTTTGGAAACACCATATATTTT. Protein sequence: CASSQGRQGRFGNTIYF.

This chain uses TRBV2 with TRBJ1-1; D ambiguous. The V end lost 3 bases, the J end lost 1 base, and 9 bases lay between the germline ends. Germline CDR1 and CDR2: SNHLY and FYNNEI. The CDR3 has 14 residues. CDR3 protein: CASSEWAPNTEAFF. The CDR3 DNA sequence: TGTGCCAGCAGTGAGTGGGCTCCGAACACTGAAGCTTTCTTT.

The chain combines TRBV30 with TRBJ1-5; a weak D match, TRBD1 (5 bases). The CDR3 consists of 13 residues. Germline V gene sequence: CDR1 GTSNPN, CDR2 SVGIG (reference sequence). V lost 1 base, J lost 7 bases, and 11 bases lay in between. CDR3 sequence reads: CAWSAGGRQPQHF. In DNA, the CDR3 is TGTGCCTGGAGTGCCGGGGGGAGACAGCCCCAGCATTTT.

The rearrangement links TRBV7-6 to TRBJ1-1; 7 bases are a match to TRBD1. In germline, CDR1 is SGHVS, CDR2 FNYEAQ. This CDR3 region has 13 residues. Trimming at V came to 8 bases and at J to 0 bases, leaving 3 bases not matched to a gene. CDR3 coding DNA: TGTGCCAGCGGCGACAGGGTGAACACTGAAGCTTTCTTT. Amino acid sequence: CASGDRVNTEAFF.

The chain carries TRBV2 and TRBJ1-6; D uncertain. Between the trimmed V and J ends, which lost 7 bases and 7 bases, there was a span of 14 bases. From germline, CDR1 is SNHLY and CDR2 FYNNEI. The CDR3 is 14 residues long. The CDR3 DNA reads as TGTGCCAGCACTCTCGGGAGCGTGAATTCACCCCTCCACTTT. This translates into CASTLGSVNSPLHF.

The V gene is TRBV6-1, the J gene TRBJ2-5; 10 bases are a match to TRBD1. The closer fit of TRBJ2-7 to the DNA end suggests the J call may be wrong. The CDR3 is 14 amino acids. CDR1 and CDR2 from the germline V gene are MNHNS and SASEGT. The CDR3 DNA is TGTGCCAGCTTTGCCGGGACAGGGGATTACGAGCAGTACTTC. Its translation is CASFAGTGDYEQYF.

CDR3 region: CASSLTGDEQYF. DNA for the CDR3: TGTGCCAGCAGCCTTACAGGGGACGAGCAGTACTTC. The chain is built from TRBV13 and TRBJ2-7; 7 bases agree with TRBD1. The trim removed 5 bases at V and 5 bases at J, leaving 3 bases unmatched. The CDR3 spans 12 residues. The germline V gene has CDR1 PRHDT and CDR2 FYEKMQ (reference sequence).

The chain links TRBV20-1 to TRBJ2-7; D is unresolved. Germline V gene sequence: CDR1 DFQATT, CDR2 SNEGSKA (reference sequence). The germline V and J ends were trimmed by 5 bases and 0 bases, with 5 bases remaining between them. This CDR3 contains 11 residues. The CDR3 bases are TGCAGTGCTCCACTCTCCTACGAGCAGTACTTC. Protein product: CSAPLSYEQYF.

The chain combines TRBV2 with TRBJ2-7; no definite D call. This CDR3 region has 12 residues. Per the germline V gene, CDR1 is SNHLY and CDR2 is FYNNEI. V was shortened by 4 bases and J by 1 base, with 5 bases between the two germline ends. CDR3: CASSAFSYEQYF. CDR3 nucleotides: TGTGCCAGCAGTGCCTTTTCCTACGAGCAGTACTTC.

The chain is built from TRBV15 and TRBJ2-2, with D perhaps TRBD2 (6 bases). The CDR3 length is 15 residues. Per the germline V gene, CDR1 is LNHNV and CDR2 is YYDKDF (reference sequence). Trimming cost V 0 bases and J 4 bases, with 9 bases left between them. The CDR3 is CATSRDVGGTGELFF. The CDR3 DNA is TGTGCCACCAGCAGAGATGTCGGGGGCACCGGGGAGCTGTTTTTT.

The genes are TRBV5-1 and TRBJ2-3, with TRBD2 matching 11 bases. The germline V gene has CDR1 SGHRS and CDR2 YFSETQ. J lost 3 bases, V lost 0 bases, and 3 bases had no gene match. CDR3 length: 16 residues. The CDR3 loop reads CASSLAGTSGTDTQYF. The CDR3, as DNA: TGCGCCAGCAGCTTGGCCGGGACTAGCGGTACAGATACGCAGTATTTT. Drawing the rest from reference TRBV5-1 and TRBJ2-3, the complete variable domain is KAGVTQTPRYLIKTRGQQVTLSCSPISGHRSVSWYQQTPGQGLQFLFEYFSETQRNKGNFPGRFSGRQFSNSRSEMNVSTLELGDSALYLCASSLAGTSGTDTQYFGPGTRLTVL.

The V gene is TRBV7-2, the J gene TRBJ2-3; the match to TRBD1 covers 10 bases. The CDR3 spans 15 residues. The ends lost 3 bases at V and 4 bases at J; junction bases unmatched: 4. Germline CDR1 reads SGHTA; CDR2 reads FQGNSA. The CDR3 is CASSLTGGEADTQYF. For the CDR3, the DNA is TGTGCCAGCAGCTTGACAGGGGGCGAGGCAGATACGCAGTATTTT.